This T cell receptor (beta chain) was recovered during a study of identical twins. Findings and limits, study-wide: Carriage of fewer insertions was seen in abundant cord blood beta clonotypes, whereas memory repertoires showed none.

TCRdb re-called the 5' RACE reads with MiXCR, one entry per CDR3 protein. In the table there are around 530,000 distinct CDR3 sequences, roughly 15% of which are singletons. Remarks on this clonotype: Its antigen is undetermined.

CDR1 and CDR2 (germline): ENHRY, SYGVKD. This CDR3 is built from 18 residues. Trimming took 5 bases from V and 2 from J, leaving 19 bases between them. The same data also contributed to another study, on yellow fever vaccine responses in identical twins.

The specimen was CD4+ T cells sorted from blood. The rearrangement uses TRBV10-3 and TRBJ2-6, with D perhaps matching TRBD2 (5 bases). The clonotype originates from a woman aged 18-29 years in good health. CDR3 in DNA: TGTGCCATCAGTCGGATCAAGGAGGATTTGGCTGGGGCCAACGTCCTGACTTTC. It is translated as CAISRIKEDLAGANVLTF.